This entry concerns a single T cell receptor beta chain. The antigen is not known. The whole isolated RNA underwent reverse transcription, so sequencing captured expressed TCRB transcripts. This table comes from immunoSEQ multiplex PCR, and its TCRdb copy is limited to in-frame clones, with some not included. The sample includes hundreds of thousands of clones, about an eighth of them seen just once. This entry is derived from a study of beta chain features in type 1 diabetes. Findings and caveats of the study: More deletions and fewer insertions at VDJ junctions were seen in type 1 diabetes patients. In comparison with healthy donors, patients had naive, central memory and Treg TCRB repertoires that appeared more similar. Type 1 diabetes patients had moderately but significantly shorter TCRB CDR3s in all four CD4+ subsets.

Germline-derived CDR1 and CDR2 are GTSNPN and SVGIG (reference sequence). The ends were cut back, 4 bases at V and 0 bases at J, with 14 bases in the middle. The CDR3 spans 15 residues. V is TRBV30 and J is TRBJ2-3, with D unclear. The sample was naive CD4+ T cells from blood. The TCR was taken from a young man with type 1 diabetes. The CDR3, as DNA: TGTGCCTGGAAAGGGAACGACCCTAGCACAGATACGCAGTATTTT. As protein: CAWKGNDPSTDTQYF. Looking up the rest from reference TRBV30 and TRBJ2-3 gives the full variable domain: SQTIHQWPATLVQPVGSPLSLECTVEGTSNPNLYWYRQAAGRGLQLLFYSVGIGQISSEVPQNLSASRPQDRQFILSSKKLLLSDSGFYLCAWKGNDPSTDTQYFGPGTRLTVL.